The rows below give T cell receptor beta chains drawn from one sample of a study of T cells in tumors after PD-1 blockade. Assay used: immunoSEQ multiplex PCR; TCRdb lists only in-frame clones, some missing. Among over 60,000 clones listed, 74% were seen once. The sample consisted of PBMCs, taken after anti-PD-1 treatment. The receptors shown here come from a human donor with basal cell carcinoma. Each CDR3 is given with its conserved first and last residue.

>12|TRBJ2-4|TRBV6-2/TRBV6-3
CASSYRENIQYF
>15|TRBJ2-1|TRBV15
CATSQRGAPVWEQFF
>15|TRBJ1-5|TRBV6-5
CASSPMRQKGQPQHF
>15|TRBJ1-2|TRBV6-6
CASSLLLPTNYGYTF
>12|TRBJ2-7|TRBV10-3
CAIRRDTHEQYF
>13|TRBJ1-2|TRBV6-4
CASSATGTYGYTF
>14|TRBJ2-7|TRBV19
CASSMGGATYEQYF
>13|TRBJ2-7|TRBV18
CASSPPSVYEQYF
>13|TRBJ1-2|TRBV2
CASSELVRPGYTF
>15|TRBJ2-5|TRBV5-1
CASSLVGRRQETQYF
>14|TRBJ2-6|TRBV30
CAWRLRSGANVLTF
>14|TRBJ2-5|TRBV14
CASSQDLRGETQYF
>16|TRBJ1-4|TRBV7-8
CASSSSGTGMREKLFF
>15|TRBJ2-3|TRBV24-1
CATKERGACTDTQYF
>16|TRBJ1-4|TRBV15
CATSRVKTETNEKLFF